The 18 T cell receptor beta chains presented below share a single source sample, sequenced in a study of T cells after posttransplantation cyclophosphamide. The data were produced by immunoSEQ multiplex PCR, yet TCRdb's version contains in-frame clones alone and is incomplete. The sample contains 20,000 or so clones, about 86% of which appear only once. Treatment was busulfan-fludarabine conditioning, a marrow graft, and cyclophosphamide on days +3 and +4. The source was PBMCs, collected after allogeneic stem cell transplant with posttransplant cyclophosphamide. These receptors all stem from a female patient under 45 who received an allogeneic stem cell transplant from an unrelated donor, was CMV-positive, and had no GVHD. Some of these T cells may belong to the graft donor.

The chain is built from TRBV5-1 and TRBJ1-1; D possibly corresponds to TRBD1 (6 bases). There are 16 residues in the CDR3. Germline values: CDR1 SGHRS, CDR2 YFSETQ. V dropped 7 bases and J dropped 3 bases, with 22 bases sitting between them. CDR3 nucleotides: TGCGCCAGCGGCTGGCCACAATCAGGGGTAGACACTGAAGCTTTCTTT. Residues: CASGWPQSGVDTEAFF.

V usage is TRBV11-1 and J usage is TRBJ1-1; tentatively, D is TRBD1 (6 bases). The V end lost 4 bases, the J end lost 4 bases, and 10 bases lay between the germline ends. CDR3 length equals 13 residues. Per germline, CDR1 SGHAT and CDR2 FQDESV (reference sequence). The CDR3 nucleotides read TGTGCCAGCAGCTACAGGGTTGCCACTGAAGCTTTCTTT. Encoded protein: CASSYRVATEAFF. Complete variable domain (other parts from reference TRBV11-1 and TRBJ1-1): EAEVAQSPRYKITEKSQAVAFWCDPISGHATLYWYRQILGQGPELLVQFQDESVVDDSQLPKDRFSAERLKGVDSTLKIQPAELGDSAMYLCASSYRVATEAFFGQGTRLTVV.

This chain connects TRBV5-1 to TRBJ1-1; 7 bases agree with TRBD1. Per the germline V gene, CDR1 is SGHRS and CDR2 is YFSETQ. The V and J ends lost 0 bases and 4 bases, in that order; junction bases with no gene match: 9. CDR3 size: 16 residues. In DNA form, the CDR3 reads TGCGCCAGCAGCTTGGGCCAGGGGGTCGGGGGCACTGAAGCTTTCTTT. Translation: CASSLGQGVGGTEAFF.

In DNA, the CDR3 is TGCGCCAGCAGACGAGGGACAGGTGCCTACGAGCAGTACTTC. Protein sequence: CASRRGTGAYEQYF. This rearrangement joins TRBV4-1 to TRBJ2-7; 8 nucleotides agree with TRBD1. This CDR3 contains 14 residues. V gave up 6 bases and J gave up 2 bases; unmatched junction bases: 6. Germline V lookup: CDR1 MGHRA, CDR2 YSYEKL.

This clone was observed a few times. The chain recombines TRBV6-6 with TRBJ1-3; tentatively, D is TRBD1 (5 bases). The CDR3 length is 15 residues. Germline CDR1 is MNHNY and CDR2 is SVGAGI (reference sequence). Trimming removed 1 base at V and 2 bases at J, with 9 bases between. The DNA of the CDR3 is TGTGCCAGCAGTTACTACGGGGGAACTGGAAACACCATATATTTT. The encoded protein is CASSYYGGTGNTIYF.

J is TRBJ2-3 and V is TRBV7-9, with 12 bases matching TRBD2. The germline CDR1 and CDR2 sequences are SEHNR and FQNEAQ (reference sequence). Trimming cost V 5 bases and J 4 bases; bases outside gene matches: 13. This CDR3 spans 18 amino acids. The CDR3 bases are TGTGCCAGCAGCCGAAACCTAGCGGGGGGGCCAGTACCAGATACGCAGTATTTT. Protein: CASSRNLAGGPVPDTQYF.

The rearrangement links TRBV20-1 to TRBJ1-6; 7 bases agree with TRBD1. Trimming took 2 bases from V and 15 from J; bases not matched to a gene: 4. Germline CDR1 DFQATT, CDR2 SNEGSKA (reference sequence). The CDR3 sequence is 11 residues long. The CDR3 loop is CSARRGQHLHF. DNA for the CDR3: TGCAGTGCTAGAAGGGGACAGCACCTCCACTTT.

The chain recombines TRBV18 with TRBJ1-6, with D possibly matching TRBD1 (6 bases). V lost 5 bases, J lost 8 bases, and 16 bases lay in between. The CDR3 runs to 15 residues. Germline V CDR1 and CDR2: KGHSH, LQKENI. In nucleotides, the CDR3 is TGTGCCAGCTCAATCGTCCGGGACACGGATTCACCCCTCCACTTT. Its translation: CASSIVRDTDSPLHF.

The V call is TRBV5-4, the J call TRBJ2-3, with 13 bases lining up with TRBD2. CDR1 is SGHNT and CDR2 is YYREEE in the germline V gene (reference sequence). The CDR3 loop spans 19 amino acids. Trimming took 4 bases from V and 1 from J; bases not matched to a gene: 12. The CDR3 protein is CASSDVLAGGARGTDTQYF. The CDR3 DNA sequence: TGTGCCAGCAGCGACGTACTAGCGGGGGGGGCCAGGGGCACAGATACGCAGTATTTT.

The rearrangement links TRBV5-1 to TRBJ2-3; 8 bases align to TRBD2. The CDR3 totals 14 residues. Germline lookup yields CDR1 SGHRS and CDR2 YFSETQ. V shed 7 bases, J shed 2 bases, and the junction held 6 bases outside the gene matches. The CDR3 loop reads CASGERGPTDTQYF. CDR3 nucleotide sequence: TGCGCCAGCGGTGAGCGGGGGCCCACAGATACGCAGTATTTT.

V usage is TRBV7-3 and J usage is TRBJ2-3; TRBD2 matches at 14 bases. From germline, CDR1 is SGHTA and CDR2 FQGTGA. The CDR3 is 16 amino acids. Unmatched junction bases numbered 9, after V lost 5 bases and J lost 8 bases. The DNA of the CDR3 is TGTGCCAGCAGCCCCTACCTTGGACTAGCGGGGGGTACGCAGTATTTT. The encoded protein is CASSPYLGLAGGTQYF.

The chain links TRBV6-6 to TRBJ2-2; no clear D gene. The V gene lost 7 bases and the J gene lost 2 bases, with 17 bases spanning the gap. CDR3 size: 16 residues. From germline, CDR1 is MNHNY and CDR2 SVGAGI (reference sequence). For the CDR3, the DNA is TGTGCCAGCAATCGACCTGGGCTTCCAAACACCGGGGAGCTGTTTTTT. Amino acid sequence: CASNRPGLPNTGELFF.

The gene calls are TRBV7-9 and TRBJ2-6; D may be TRBD2 (6 bases). There are 16 residues in the CDR3. CDR1 is SEHNR and CDR2 is FQNEAQ in the germline V gene (reference sequence). Trimming stripped 5 bases from V and 3 bases from J, with 14 bases between. CDR3 amino acids: CASSTGWDFGANVLTF. CDR3 coding DNA: TGTGCCAGCAGCACAGGCTGGGACTTTGGGGCCAACGTCCTGACTTTC.

This chain links TRBV9 with TRBJ2-3; D might be TRBD2 (5 bases). Germline V gives CDR1 SGDLS, CDR2 YYNGEE. Trimming pared 2 bases from V and 2 bases from J, leaving 18 bases between. The CDR3 sequence is 17 residues long. In nucleotides, the CDR3 is TGTGCCAGCAGCGTCCGTACGTCACGGGGAATCACAGATACGCAGTATTTT. Translation gives CASSVRTSRGITDTQYF.

V usage is TRBV28 and J usage is TRBJ2-3, with D tentatively TRBD1 (5 bases). This CDR3 contains 13 residues. Per the germline V gene, CDR1 is MDHEN and CDR2 is SYDVKM. V lost 4 bases and J lost 1, with 6 bases in between. CDR3 nucleotide sequence: TGTGCCAGCAGTTCGACAGGCACAGATACGCAGTATTTT. It is translated as CASSSTGTDTQYF.

The chain employs TRBV4-2 and TRBJ2-1, with TRBD2 matching 8 bases. Germline CDR1 LGHNA, CDR2 YNFKEQ. CDR3 size: 17 residues. V was clipped by 1 base and J by 0 bases; unmatched bases: 5. The CDR3 loop reads CASSQGESGGSYNEQFF. The CDR3, as DNA: TGTGCCAGCAGCCAAGGGGAGAGCGGGGGCTCCTACAATGAGCAGTTCTTC.

The chain couples TRBV19 to TRBJ1-1; D uncertain. Between the trimmed V and J ends, which lost 5 bases and 4 bases, there was a span of 5 bases. There are 11 residues in the CDR3. The V gene's germline CDR1 is LNHDA and CDR2 SQIVND (reference sequence). The CDR3 sequence is CASSFLTEAFF. The CDR3 region has the DNA TGTGCCAGTAGTTTCCTCACTGAAGCTTTCTTT.

The chain has TRBV5-1 and TRBJ2-3; 10 nucleotides agree with TRBD2. The CDR3 extends over 16 amino acids. V lost 4 bases, J lost 2 bases, and 7 bases stayed unmatched. Germline loops: CDR1 SGHRS, CDR2 YFSETQ. The CDR3 DNA is TGCGCCAGCAGCCCCCTAGCGGGGGCCTTCACAGATACGCAGTATTTT. It is translated as CASSPLAGAFTDTQYF.